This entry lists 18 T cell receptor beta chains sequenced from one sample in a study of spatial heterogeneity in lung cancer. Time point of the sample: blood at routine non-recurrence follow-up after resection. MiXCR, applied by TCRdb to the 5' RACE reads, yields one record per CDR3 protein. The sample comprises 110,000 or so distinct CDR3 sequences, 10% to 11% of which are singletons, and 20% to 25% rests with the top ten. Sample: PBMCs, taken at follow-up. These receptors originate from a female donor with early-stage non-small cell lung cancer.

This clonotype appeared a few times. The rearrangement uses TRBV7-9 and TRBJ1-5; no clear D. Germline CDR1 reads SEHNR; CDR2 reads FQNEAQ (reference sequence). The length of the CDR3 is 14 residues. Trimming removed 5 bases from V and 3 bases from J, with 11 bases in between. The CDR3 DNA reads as TGTGCCAGCAGCAATATGAGATCCAATCAGCCCCAGCATTTT. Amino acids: CASSNMRSNQPQHF.

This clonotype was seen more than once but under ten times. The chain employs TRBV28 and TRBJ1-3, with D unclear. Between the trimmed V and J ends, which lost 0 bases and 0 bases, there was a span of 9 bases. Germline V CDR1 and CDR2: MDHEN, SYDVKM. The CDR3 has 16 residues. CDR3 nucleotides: TGTGCCAGCAGTTTATGGACTTCCAACTCTGGAAACACCATATATTTT. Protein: CASSLWTSNSGNTIYF.

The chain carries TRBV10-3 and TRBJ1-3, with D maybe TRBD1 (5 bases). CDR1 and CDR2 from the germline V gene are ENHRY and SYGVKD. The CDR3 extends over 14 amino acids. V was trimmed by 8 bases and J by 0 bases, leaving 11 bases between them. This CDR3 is CAIGAYDSGNTIYF. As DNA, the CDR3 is TGTGCCATCGGGGCCTATGACTCTGGAAACACCATATATTTT.

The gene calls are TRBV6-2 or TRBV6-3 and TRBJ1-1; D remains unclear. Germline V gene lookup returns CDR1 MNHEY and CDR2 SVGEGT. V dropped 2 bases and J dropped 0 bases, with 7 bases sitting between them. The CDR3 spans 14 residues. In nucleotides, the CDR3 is TGTGCCAGCAGTTACCTGGGGATGAACACTGAAGCTTTCTTT. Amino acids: CASSYLGMNTEAFF.

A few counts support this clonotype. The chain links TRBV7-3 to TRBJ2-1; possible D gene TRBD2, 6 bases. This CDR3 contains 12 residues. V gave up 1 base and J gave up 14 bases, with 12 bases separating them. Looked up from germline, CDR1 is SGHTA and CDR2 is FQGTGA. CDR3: CASSLSGTVKFF. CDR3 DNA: TGTGCCAGCAGCTTAAGCGGGACCGTAAAGTTCTTC.

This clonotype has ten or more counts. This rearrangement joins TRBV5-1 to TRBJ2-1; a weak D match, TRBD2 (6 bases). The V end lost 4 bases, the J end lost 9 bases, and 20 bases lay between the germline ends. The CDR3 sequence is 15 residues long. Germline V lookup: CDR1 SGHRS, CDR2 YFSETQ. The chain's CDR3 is CASSDGTPEGSEQFF. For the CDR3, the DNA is TGCGCCAGCAGCGACGGGACTCCCGAAGGGAGTGAGCAGTTCTTC.

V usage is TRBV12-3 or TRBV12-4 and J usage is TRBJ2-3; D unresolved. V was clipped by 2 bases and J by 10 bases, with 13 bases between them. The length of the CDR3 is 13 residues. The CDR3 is CASSLPAVLSQYF. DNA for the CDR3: TGTGCCAGCAGTTTACCCGCCGTTCTTTCGCAGTATTTT.

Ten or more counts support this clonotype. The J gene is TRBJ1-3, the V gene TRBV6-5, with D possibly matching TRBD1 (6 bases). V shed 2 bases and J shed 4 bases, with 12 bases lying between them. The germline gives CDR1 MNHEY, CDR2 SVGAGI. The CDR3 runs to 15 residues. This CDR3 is CASSYGGQKGNTIYF. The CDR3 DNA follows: TGTGCCAGCAGTTACGGGGGGCAGAAGGGAAACACCATATATTTT.

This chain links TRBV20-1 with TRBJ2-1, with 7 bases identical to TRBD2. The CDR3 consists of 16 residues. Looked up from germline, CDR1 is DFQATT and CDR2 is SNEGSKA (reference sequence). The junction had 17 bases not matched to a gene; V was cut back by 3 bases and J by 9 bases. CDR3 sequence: CSASGLGRESQSEQFF. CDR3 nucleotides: TGCAGTGCTAGCGGGTTGGGGCGGGAGAGTCAAAGTGAGCAGTTCTTC.

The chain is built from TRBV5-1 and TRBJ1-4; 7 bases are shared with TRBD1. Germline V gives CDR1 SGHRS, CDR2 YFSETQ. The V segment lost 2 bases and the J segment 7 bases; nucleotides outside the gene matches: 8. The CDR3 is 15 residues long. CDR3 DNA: TGCGCCAGCAGCTTTCCTGACAGGGACCTTGAAAAACTGTTTTTT. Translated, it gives CASSFPDRDLEKLFF.

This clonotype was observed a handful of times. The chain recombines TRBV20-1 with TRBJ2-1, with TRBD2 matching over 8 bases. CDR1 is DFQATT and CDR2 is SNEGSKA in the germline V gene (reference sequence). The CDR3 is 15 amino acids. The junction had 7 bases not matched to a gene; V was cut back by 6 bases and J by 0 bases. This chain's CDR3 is CSAKRSGSSYNEQFF. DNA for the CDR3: TGCAGTGCCAAGAGGAGCGGGAGCTCCTACAATGAGCAGTTCTTC.

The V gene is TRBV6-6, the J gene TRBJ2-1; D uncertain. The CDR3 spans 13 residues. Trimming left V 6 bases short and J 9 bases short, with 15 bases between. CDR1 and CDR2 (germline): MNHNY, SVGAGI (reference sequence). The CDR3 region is CASSLPPGSEQFF. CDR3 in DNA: TGTGCCAGCAGCTTACCCCCTGGATCTGAGCAGTTCTTC.

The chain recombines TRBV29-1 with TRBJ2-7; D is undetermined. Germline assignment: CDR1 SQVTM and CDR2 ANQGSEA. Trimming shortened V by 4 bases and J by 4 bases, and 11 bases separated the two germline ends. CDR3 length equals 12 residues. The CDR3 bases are TGCAGCGTTGCCGGGTCTCGGTACGAGCAGTACTTC. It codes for CSVAGSRYEQYF.

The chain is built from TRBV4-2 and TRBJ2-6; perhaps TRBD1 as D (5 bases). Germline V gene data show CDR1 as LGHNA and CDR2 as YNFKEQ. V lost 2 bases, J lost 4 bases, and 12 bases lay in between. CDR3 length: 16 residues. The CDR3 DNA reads TGTGCCAGCAGCCAATCGACAGAAACCGGGGCCAACGTCCTGACTTTC. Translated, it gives CASSQSTETGANVLTF.

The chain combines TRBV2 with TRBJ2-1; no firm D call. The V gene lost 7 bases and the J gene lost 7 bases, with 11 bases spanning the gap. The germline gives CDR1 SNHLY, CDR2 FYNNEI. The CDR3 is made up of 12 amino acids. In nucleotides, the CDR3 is TGTGCCAGCACCCAAGGAAGGAATGAGCAGTTCTTC. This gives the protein CASTQGRNEQFF.

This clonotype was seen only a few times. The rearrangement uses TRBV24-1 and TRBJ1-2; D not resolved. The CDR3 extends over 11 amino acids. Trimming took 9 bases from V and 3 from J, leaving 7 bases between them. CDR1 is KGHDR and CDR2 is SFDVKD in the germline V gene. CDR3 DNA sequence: TGTGCCACCCCCGAGGACTATGGCTACACCTTC. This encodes CATPEDYGYTF.

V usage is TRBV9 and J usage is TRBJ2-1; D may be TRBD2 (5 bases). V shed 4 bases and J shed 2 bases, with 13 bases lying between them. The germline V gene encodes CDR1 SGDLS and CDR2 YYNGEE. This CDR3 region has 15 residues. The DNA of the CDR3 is TGTGCCAGCAGCTTCAGCGGAGATACCTACAATGAGCAGTTCTTC. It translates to CASSFSGDTYNEQFF.

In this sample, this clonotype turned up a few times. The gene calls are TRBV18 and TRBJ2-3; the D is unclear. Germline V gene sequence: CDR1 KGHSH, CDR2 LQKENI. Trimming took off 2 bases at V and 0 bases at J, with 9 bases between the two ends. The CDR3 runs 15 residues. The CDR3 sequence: CASSPRVTSTDTQYF. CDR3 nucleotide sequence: TGTGCCAGCTCACCAAGGGTGACTAGCACAGATACGCAGTATTTT.